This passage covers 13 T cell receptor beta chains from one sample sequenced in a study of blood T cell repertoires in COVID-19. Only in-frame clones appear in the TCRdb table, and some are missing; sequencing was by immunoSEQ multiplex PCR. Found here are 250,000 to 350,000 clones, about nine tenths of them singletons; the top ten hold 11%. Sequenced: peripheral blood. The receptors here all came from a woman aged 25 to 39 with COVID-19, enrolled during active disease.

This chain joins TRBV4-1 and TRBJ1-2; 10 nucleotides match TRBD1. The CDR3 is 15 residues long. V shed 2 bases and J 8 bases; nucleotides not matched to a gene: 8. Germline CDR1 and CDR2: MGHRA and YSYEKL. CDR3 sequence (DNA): TGCGCCAGCAGCCAACCGACAGGGGGCATGAGGGGCTACACCTTC. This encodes CASSQPTGGMRGYTF.

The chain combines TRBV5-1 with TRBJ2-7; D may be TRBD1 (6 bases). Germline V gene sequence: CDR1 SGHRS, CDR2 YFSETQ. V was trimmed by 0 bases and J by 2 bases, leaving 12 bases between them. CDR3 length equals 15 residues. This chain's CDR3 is CASSLALDSTYEQYF. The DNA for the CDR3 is TGCGCCAGCAGCTTGGCCCTGGACAGTACCTACGAGCAGTACTTC.

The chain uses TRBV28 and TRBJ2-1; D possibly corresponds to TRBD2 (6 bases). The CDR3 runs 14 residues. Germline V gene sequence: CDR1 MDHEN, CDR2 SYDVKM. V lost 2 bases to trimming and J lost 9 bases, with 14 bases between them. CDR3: CASSLVAGLTEQFF. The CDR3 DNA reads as TGTGCCAGCAGTTTAGTTGCGGGACTGACTGAGCAGTTCTTC.

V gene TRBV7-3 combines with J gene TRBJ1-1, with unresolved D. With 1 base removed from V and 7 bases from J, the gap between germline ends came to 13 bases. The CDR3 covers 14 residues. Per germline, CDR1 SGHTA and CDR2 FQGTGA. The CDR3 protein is CASSLNYQSGEAFF. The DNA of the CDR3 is TGTGCCAGCAGCTTAAATTATCAATCAGGTGAAGCTTTCTTT.

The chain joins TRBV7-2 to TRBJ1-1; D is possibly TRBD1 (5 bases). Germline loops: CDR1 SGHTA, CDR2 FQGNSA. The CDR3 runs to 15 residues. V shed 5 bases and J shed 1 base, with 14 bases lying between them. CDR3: CASSLGLGANTEAFF. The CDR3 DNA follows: TGTGCCAGCAGCCTGGGACTCGGGGCGAACACTGAAGCTTTCTTT.

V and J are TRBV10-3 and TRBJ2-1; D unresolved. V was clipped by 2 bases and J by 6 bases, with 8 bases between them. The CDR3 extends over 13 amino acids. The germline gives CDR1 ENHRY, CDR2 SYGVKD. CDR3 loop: CAISETQINEQFF. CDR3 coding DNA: TGTGCCATCAGTGAGACACAGATCAATGAGCAGTTCTTC.

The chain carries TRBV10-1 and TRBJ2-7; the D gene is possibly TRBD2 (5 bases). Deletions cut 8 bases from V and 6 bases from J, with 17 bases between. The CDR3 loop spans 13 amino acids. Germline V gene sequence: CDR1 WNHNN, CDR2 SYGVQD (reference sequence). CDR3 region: CASGSSRGPEQYF. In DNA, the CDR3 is TGCGCCAGCGGGTCTAGTCGGGGTCCCGAGCAGTACTTC.

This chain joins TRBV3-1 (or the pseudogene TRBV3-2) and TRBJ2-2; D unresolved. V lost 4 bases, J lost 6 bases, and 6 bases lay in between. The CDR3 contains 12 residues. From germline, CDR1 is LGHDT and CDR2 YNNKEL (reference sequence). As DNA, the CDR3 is TGTGCCAGCAGCCTAAGAGCCGGGGAGCTGTTTTTT. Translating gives CASSLRAGELFF.

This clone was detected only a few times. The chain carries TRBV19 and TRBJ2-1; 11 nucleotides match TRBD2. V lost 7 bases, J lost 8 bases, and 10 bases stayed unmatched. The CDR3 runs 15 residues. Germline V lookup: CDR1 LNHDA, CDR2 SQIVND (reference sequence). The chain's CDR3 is CASKKGTSGNDEQFF. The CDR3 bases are TGTGCCAGTAAAAAGGGGACTAGCGGCAATGATGAGCAGTTCTTC.

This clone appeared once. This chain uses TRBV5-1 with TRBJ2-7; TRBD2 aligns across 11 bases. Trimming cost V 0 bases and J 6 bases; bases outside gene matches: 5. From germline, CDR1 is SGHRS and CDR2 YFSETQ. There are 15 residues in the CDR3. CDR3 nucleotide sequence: TGCGCCAGCAGCTTGGCACAGCTAGCGGGAGGCGAGCAGTACTTC. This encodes CASSLAQLAGGEQYF.

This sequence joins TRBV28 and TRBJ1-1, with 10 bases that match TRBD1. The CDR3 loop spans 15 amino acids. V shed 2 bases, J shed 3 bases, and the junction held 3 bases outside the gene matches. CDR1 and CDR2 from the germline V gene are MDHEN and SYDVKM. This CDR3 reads CASSLRQGAYTEAFF. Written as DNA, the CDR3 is TGTGCCAGCAGTTTAAGACAGGGGGCCTACACTGAAGCTTTCTTT.

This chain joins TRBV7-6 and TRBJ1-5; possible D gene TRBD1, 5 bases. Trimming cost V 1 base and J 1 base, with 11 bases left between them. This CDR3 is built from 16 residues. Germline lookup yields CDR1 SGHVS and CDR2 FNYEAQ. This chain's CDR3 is CASSLGPRGSNQPQHF. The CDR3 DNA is TGTGCCAGCAGCTTAGGCCCACGGGGGAGCAATCAGCCCCAGCATTTT.

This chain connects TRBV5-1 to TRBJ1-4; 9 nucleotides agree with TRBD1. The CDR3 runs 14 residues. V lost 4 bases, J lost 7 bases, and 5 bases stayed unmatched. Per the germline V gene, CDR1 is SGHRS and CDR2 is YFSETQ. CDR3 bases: TGCGCCAGCAGCACCGGGACAGGGCGTGAAAAACTGTTTTTT. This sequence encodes CASSTGTGREKLFF. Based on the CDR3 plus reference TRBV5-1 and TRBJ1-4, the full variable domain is KAGVTQTPRYLIKTRGQQVTLSCSPISGHRSVSWYQQTPGQGLQFLFEYFSETQRNKGNFPGRFSGRQFSNSRSEMNVSTLELGDSALYLCASSTGTGREKLFFGSGTQLSVL.